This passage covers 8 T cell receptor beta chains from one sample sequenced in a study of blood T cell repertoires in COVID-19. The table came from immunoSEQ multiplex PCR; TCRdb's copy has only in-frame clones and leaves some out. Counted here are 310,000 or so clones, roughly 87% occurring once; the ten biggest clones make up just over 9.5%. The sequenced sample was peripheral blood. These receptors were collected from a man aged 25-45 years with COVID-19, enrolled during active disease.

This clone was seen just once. CDR3 in amino acids: CASSPAAGGEKLFF. CDR3 DNA: TGTGCCAGCTCACCGGCAGCCGGCGGGGAAAAACTGTTTTTT. This chain joins TRBV18 and TRBJ1-4, with no clear D. Trimming left V 3 bases short and J 8 bases short, with 13 bases between. The CDR3 totals 14 residues. The germline CDR1 and CDR2 sequences are KGHSH and LQKENI.

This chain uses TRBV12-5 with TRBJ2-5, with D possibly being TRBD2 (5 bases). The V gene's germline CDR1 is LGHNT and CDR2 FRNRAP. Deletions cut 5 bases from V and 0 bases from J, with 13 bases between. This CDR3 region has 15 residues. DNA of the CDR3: TGTGCTAGTGGTCGCAGTGGACTTGACCAAGAGACCCAGTACTTC. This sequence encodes CASGRSGLDQETQYF.

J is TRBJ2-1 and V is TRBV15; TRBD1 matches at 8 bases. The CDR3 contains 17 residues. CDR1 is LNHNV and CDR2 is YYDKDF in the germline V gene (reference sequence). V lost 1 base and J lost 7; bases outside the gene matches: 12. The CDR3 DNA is TGTGCCACCAGCAGAGGGAAGGGACAGGAGCCACTTAATGAGCAGTTCTTC. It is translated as CATSRGKGQEPLNEQFF.

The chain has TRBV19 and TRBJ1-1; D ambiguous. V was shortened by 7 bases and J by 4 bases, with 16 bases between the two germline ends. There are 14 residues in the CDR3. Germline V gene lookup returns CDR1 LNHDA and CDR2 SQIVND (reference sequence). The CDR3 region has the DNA TGTGCCAGTAATCCGGGCGGGGTGGGCACTGAAGCTTTCTTT. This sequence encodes CASNPGGVGTEAFF.

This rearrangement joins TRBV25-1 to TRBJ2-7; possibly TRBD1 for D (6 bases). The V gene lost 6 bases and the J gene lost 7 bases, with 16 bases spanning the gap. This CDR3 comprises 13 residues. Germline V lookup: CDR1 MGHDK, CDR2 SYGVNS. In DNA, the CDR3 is TGTGCCAGCAGACAGGGAGCTAGGAGAGAGCAGTACTTC. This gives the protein CASRQGARREQYF.

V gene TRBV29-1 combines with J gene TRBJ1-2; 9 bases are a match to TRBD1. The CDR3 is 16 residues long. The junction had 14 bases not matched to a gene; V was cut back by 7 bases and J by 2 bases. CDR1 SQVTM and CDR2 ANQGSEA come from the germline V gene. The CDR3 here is CSGHSPGQGRNYGYTF. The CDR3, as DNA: TGCAGCGGACATTCTCCGGGACAGGGAAGGAACTATGGCTACACCTTC.

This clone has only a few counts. The CDR3 reads CASSPRGGAGNEQFF. Written as DNA, the CDR3 is TGTGCCAGCAGTCCTCGCGGGGGGGCCGGGAATGAGCAGTTCTTC. The chain carries TRBV6-5 and TRBJ2-1; 9 bases are shared with TRBD2. After removal of 5 bases from V and 7 bases from J, the junction contained 9 bases not matched to a gene. Germline CDR1 reads MNHEY; CDR2 reads SVGAGI. CDR3 length: 15 residues.

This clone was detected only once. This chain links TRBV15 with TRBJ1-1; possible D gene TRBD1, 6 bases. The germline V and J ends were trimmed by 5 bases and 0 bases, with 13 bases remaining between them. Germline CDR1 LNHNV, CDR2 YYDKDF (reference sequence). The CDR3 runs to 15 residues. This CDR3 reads CATSRITGMNTEAFF. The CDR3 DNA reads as TGTGCCACCAGCCGTATCACAGGGATGAACACTGAAGCTTTCTTT.